The T cell receptor (beta chain) described here comes from a study of blood T cells in healthy people across ages. The authors ran a second PCR of 7 to 11 cycles using a sample-barcoded 5' primer and a J-beta primer mix. The template-switch adaptor was a 5' adaptor with 12 random nucleotides. It tagged each cDNA molecule. TCRdb reprocessed the 5' RACE reads with MiXCR, giving one entry per CDR3 protein. The table lists approximately 320,000 distinct CDR3 sequences, roughly 26% of them singletons. Peripheral blood samples of approximately 10 milliliters were drawn from each donor. Germline assignment: CDR1 SGHAT and CDR2 FQNNGV. The CDR3 runs to 16 residues. V was clipped by 2 bases and J by 5 bases; unmatched bases: 10. This clonotype has only a few counts.

The sequencing input was blood. The V and J genes are TRBV11-2 and TRBJ2-3; 7 nucleotides line up with TRBD1. This clonotype originated in a woman in her 70s in good health. CDR3 DNA sequence: TGTGCCAGCAGCTTAACAGGGGCAAAAACGGGAGATACGCAGTATTTT. Translating it yields CASSLTGAKTGDTQYF.